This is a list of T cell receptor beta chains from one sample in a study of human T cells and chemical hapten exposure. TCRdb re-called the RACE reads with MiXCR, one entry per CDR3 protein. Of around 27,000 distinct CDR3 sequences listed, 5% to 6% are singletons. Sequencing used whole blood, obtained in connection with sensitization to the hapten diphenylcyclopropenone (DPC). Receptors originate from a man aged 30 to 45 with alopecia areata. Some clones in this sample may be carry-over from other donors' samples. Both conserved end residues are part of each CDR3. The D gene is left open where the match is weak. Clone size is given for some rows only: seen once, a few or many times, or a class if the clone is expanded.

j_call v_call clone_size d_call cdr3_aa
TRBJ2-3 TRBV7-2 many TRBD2 CASSFPLSGTSGLVDTQYF
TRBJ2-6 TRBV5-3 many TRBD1 CARSRTYRGSGANVLIF
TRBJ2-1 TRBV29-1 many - CSVEASLWNEQFF
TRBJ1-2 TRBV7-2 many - CASRYTGPLVSGYTF
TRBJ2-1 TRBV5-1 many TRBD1 CASGKGQGSYNEQFF
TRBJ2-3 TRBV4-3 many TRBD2 CASSQERGFTDTQYF
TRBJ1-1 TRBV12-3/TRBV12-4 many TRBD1 CASRQGAGPGTAFF
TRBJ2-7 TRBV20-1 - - CSASSVLSYEQYF
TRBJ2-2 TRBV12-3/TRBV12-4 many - CATRGVLNTGELFF
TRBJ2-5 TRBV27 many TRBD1 CASSLTGMETQYF
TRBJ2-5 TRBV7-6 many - CASSLGPAGGGFQETQYF
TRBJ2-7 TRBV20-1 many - CSVIEAKSRKQYF
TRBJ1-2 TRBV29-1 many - CSVRPYGYTF
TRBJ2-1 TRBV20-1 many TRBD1 CSAVSGTGAYEQFF
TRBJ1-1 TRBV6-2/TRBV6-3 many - CASSPDPNLRRAFF
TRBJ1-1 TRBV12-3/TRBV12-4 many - CASTLGAGAFF
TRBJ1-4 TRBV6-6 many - CASSYPERVGEKLFF
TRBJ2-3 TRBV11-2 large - CASSLTGSTSTDTQYF
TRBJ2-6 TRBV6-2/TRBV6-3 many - CASSYLVPGANVLTF
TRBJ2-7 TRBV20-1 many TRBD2 CSATGTSFYEQYF
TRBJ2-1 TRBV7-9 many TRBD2 CASSQASAGGYNEQFF
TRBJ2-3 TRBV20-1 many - CSASSRSATTDTQYF
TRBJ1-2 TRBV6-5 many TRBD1 CASSSRDRRYLYGYTF
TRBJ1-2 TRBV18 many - CASSPDTTATYGYTF
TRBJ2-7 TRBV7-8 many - CASSTPGPTYEQYF
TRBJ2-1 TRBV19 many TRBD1 CASSSGTEYNEQFF
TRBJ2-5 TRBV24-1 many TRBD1 CATSDFRDRIQETQYF
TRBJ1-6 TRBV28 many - CASAGQGNSPLHF
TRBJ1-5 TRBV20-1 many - CSARVEGVRAQHF
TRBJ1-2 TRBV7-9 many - CASSLVRQGHYGYTF
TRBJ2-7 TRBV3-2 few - CASRYSGSYYEQYF